This TCR beta chain was recorded in a study of T cell responses to AZD1222 COVID-19 vaccine. TCRdb's table, derived via immunoSEQ multiplex PCR, lists solely in-frame clones and lacks some. The sample consists of over 150,000 clones, under 95% of them appearing once. With 4 bases removed from V and 6 bases from J, the gap between germline ends came to 21 bases. CDR1 and CDR2 from the germline V gene are SQVTM and ANQGSEA. The CDR3 is made up of 15 amino acids. Study results and limitations: Donors were mostly white British, more females; clonal diversity possibly underestimated.

This clone was seen once. As yet, its antigen is unknown. The V and J genes are TRBV29-1 and TRBJ1-1; D gene uncertain. Source: peripheral blood, taken on day 0 of AZD1222 vaccination. The TCR originated in an adult in good health. The CDR3 sequence is CSVVALFTLDAEAFF. CDR3 bases: TGCAGCGTTGTCGCCCTTTTCACATTGGACGCTGAAGCTTTCTTT.